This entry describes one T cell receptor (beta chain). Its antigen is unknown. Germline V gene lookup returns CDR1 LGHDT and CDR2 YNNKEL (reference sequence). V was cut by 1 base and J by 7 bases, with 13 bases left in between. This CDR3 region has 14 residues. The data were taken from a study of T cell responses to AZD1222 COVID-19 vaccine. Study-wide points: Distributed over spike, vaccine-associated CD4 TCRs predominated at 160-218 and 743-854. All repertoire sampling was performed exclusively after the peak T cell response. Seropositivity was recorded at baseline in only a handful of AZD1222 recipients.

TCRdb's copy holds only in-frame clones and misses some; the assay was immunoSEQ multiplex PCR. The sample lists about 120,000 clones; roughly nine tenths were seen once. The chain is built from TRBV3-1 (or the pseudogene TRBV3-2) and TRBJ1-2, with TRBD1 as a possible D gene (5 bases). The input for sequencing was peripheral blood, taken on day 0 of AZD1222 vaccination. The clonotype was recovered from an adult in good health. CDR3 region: CASSQGRQGLGYTF. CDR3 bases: TGTGCCAGCAGCCAAGGACGGCAGGGACTTGGCTACACCTTC.